The rows below give T cell receptor beta chains drawn from one sample of a study of T cell repertoires in cytomegalovirus infection. Their antigens remain unidentified. TCRdb itself ran the reads through MiXCR, one entry per CDR3 protein. The sample shows roughly 310,000 distinct CDR3 sequences, about 27% of them seen only once. The material sequenced was cultured PBMCs, taken from culture after CMV antigen stimulation. The receptors shown here come from a human donor in good health (CMV status not recorded). Some clones in this sample may be carry-over from other donors' samples. Each CDR3 is given with its conserved first and last residue. D genes are given only for firm matches. Expanded clones get a size class; other rows say once, few or many, or leave the size out.

j_call d_call clone_size v_call cdr3_length cdr3_aa cdr3_nt
TRBJ1-1 - few TRBV20-1 15 CSASKLGQGHTEAFF TGCAGTGCTAGTAAGCTCGGCCAGGGGCACACTGAAGCTTTCTTT
TRBJ2-3 - - TRBV7-2 13 CASSRGFKDTQYF TGTGCCAGCAGCCGAGGGTTCAAAGATACGCAGTATTTT
TRBJ1-5 - few TRBV3-1 14 CASSLDQSYQPQHF TGTGCCAGCAGCTTAGATCAATCGTATCAGCCCCAGCATTTT
TRBJ2-1 TRBD2 - TRBV19 16 CASSEYITGATSGSFF TGTGCCAGTAGCGAGTATATTACCGGGGCAACTAGCGGTTCGTTCTTC
TRBJ1-1 TRBD1 few TRBV7-9 14 CASSFTGGPNEAFF TGTGCCAGCAGCTTCACAGGGGGCCCTAATGAAGCTTTCTTT
TRBJ1-3 - - TRBV9 14 CASSVGGVGNTIYF TGTGCCAGCAGCGTAGGAGGGGTGGGAAACACCATATATTTT
TRBJ2-7 - few TRBV3-1 16 CASSPRGTRRSYEQYF TGTGCCAGCAGCCCTCGTGGCACTCGCAGGTCCTACGAGCAGTACTTC
TRBJ1-1 TRBD1 many TRBV7-2 14 CASTSTGWGTEAFF TGTGCCAGCACCTCGACAGGGTGGGGGACTGAAGCTTTCTTT
TRBJ2-3 - many TRBV7-2 15 CASSYRGSSTDTQYF TGTGCCAGCAGCTATAGGGGCAGCAGCACAGATACGCAGTATTTT
TRBJ2-3 TRBD2 few TRBV18 15 CASSPVPSGTDTQYF TGTGCCAGCTCACCGGTCCCTAGCGGGACAGATACGCAGTATTTT
TRBJ1-2 TRBD1 few TRBV6-4 14 CASSVLAGGHGYTF TGTGCCAGCAGTGTGTTGGCAGGGGGCCATGGCTACACCTTC
TRBJ1-2 - - TRBV10-3 14 CAISEYSSNYGYTF TGTGCCATCAGTGAGTACAGCAGCAACTATGGCTACACCTTC
TRBJ2-1 - few TRBV7-9 16 CASSPTAFSSYNEQFF TGTGCCAGCAGCCCGACAGCTTTTAGCTCCTACAATGAGCAGTTCTTC